The entry that follows covers one T cell receptor (beta chain) sequence. These data are taken from a study of blood T cell repertoires in COVID-19. In the study overall: In each case, the material was cDNA or gDNA derived from T cells, B-cell-depleted T cells, or PBMCs.

Germline V lookup: CDR1 SNHLY, CDR2 FYNNEI. This CDR3 is 13 amino acids long. The junction had 2 bases not matched to a gene; V was cut back by 6 bases and J by 4 bases. In the study's own analysis: Reference gene primer amplification gave estimated nucleated cell counts. TCRdb keeps only in-frame clones here, not all; method: immunoSEQ multiplex PCR. V, J and clone size were drawn from that table, and D and trimming were deduced from the DNA. The data contain over 50,000 clones, approximately 91% of them seen just once; the ten biggest clones take up approximately 6.6%. The chain joins TRBV2 to TRBJ1-4; the match to TRBD1 covers 7 bases. The clonotype originates from a woman aged 60-70 years with active or convalescent COVID-19. Sequencing was performed on peripheral blood. CDR3 sequence: CASRGQLNEKLFF. The CDR3, as DNA: TGTGCCAGCAGGGGACAGCTTAATGAAAAACTGTTTTTT. Looking up the rest from reference TRBV2 and TRBJ1-4 gives the full variable domain: EPEVTQTPSHQVTQMGQEVILRCVPISNHLYFYWYRQILGQKVEFLVSFYNNEISEKSEIFDDQFSVERPDGSNFTLKIRSTKLEDSAMYFCASRGQLNEKLFFGSGTQLSVL.